The rows below give T cell receptor beta chains drawn from one sample of a study of tumor-infiltrating lymphocytes in primary liver carcinoma. TCRdb itself ran the multiplex PCR reads through MiXCR, one entry per CDR3 protein. In the table there are approximately 47,000 distinct CDR3 sequences, around three quarters of which are singletons. Source material: liver tumor tissue from sampling region 3. Source of these receptors: a man aged 40-49 years with primary liver carcinoma and hepatitis B virus infection. Each CDR3 is given with its conserved first and last residue. The order of the fields is D gene, V gene, clone size, J gene, CDR3 DNA, CDR3 protein. The D gene is left open where the match is weak. Clone size is stated in some rows and not others, as once, few, many or a class when expanded.

NA	TRBV14	NA	TRBJ2-3	TGTGCCAGCAGCCAAGATCTACCGGGAGACTGGGATGCGCAGTATTTT	CASSQDLPGDWDAQYF
NA	TRBV4-1	NA	TRBJ1-2	TGCGCCAGCAGCCAAGAAGCAGGAACAAACTATGGCTACCCCTTC	CASSQEAGTNYGYPF
TRBD2	TRBV19	NA	TRBJ2-1	TGTGCCAGTAGTTTCGGGACTAGCAGCGAGCGGTTCTTC	CASSFGTSSERFF
TRBD2	TRBV10-2	NA	TRBJ2-7	TGCGCCTGCAGCCACGGACTAGCGGGAGGAGACGAGCAGTACTTC	CACSHGLAGGDEQYF
TRBD1	TRBV24-1	NA	TRBJ2-2	TGTGCCACCAGTAATATTCGGACAGGGAACACCGGGGAGCTGTTTTTT	CATSNIRTGNTGELFF
TRBD2	TRBV7-8	NA	TRBJ2-1	TGTGCCAGCAGCCTTGGACTAGCGGGAGATAGTGAGCAGTTCTTC	CASSLGLAGDSEQFF
TRBD2	TRBV11-1	NA	TRBJ2-1	TGTGCCAGCAGCCTGGAACTGGCGGGAGAAGTTGACAATAAGCAGTTCTTC	CASSLELAGEVDNKQFF
TRBD2	TRBV7-8	NA	TRBJ2-1	TGTGCCAGCAGCCCCGGGACTAGCGAGAGGGATGAGCAGTCCTTC	CASSPGTSERDEQSF
NA	TRBV29-1	many	TRBJ2-1	TGCAGCGTTGATCAGAATGAGCAGTTCTTC	CSVDQNEQFF
NA	TRBV6-9	NA	TRBJ2-3	TGTGCCAGCAGTCCCTTCATGGCGGTGGACACAGATACGCAGTATTTT	CASSPFMAVDTDTQYF
TRBD1	TRBV28	few	TRBJ2-7	TGTGCCAGCAGTTTCGTACAGGGGAATGACGAGCAGTACTTC	CASSFVQGNDEQYF
NA	TRBV20-1	NA	TRBJ2-5	TGCAGTGCTAGAGATCTTCGCGCCCAAGAGACCCAGTACTTC	CSARDLRAQETQYF
NA	TRBV29-1	few	TRBJ2-7	TGCAGTGTTGAGTCGAGACTAGGATACGAGCAGTACTTC	CSVESRLGYEQYF
NA	TRBV29-1	NA	TRBJ2-7	TGCAACGCAAGGCGGACAATCCATGACGAGCAGTACTTC	CNARRTIHDEQYF
NA	TRBV5-1	NA	TRBJ2-1	TGCGCCAGCAGCTTGGGCACTTACAATGAGCAGTCCTTC	CASSLGTYNEQSF
NA	TRBV12-3/TRBV12-4	NA	TRBJ2-7	TGTGCCAGTACCGAACCGGGACTGACTTTTTACGAGCAGTACTTC	CASTEPGLTFYEQYF
NA	TRBV7-3	NA	TRBJ2-2	TGCGCCAGCAGCAATCCCCGGCGGCCTTGGGAGCTGTTTTTT	CASSNPRRPWELFF
NA	TRBV30	NA	TRBJ2-7	TGTGCCTGGACCCGTACCCACTACGAGCAGTACTTC	CAWTRTHYEQYF
NA	TRBV6-5	medium-sized	TRBJ2-2	TGTGCCAGCAGTTACGGTGACCTTGTCACCGGGGAGCTGTTTTTT	CASSYGDLVTGELFF
NA	TRBV5-5	once	TRBJ2-5	TGTGCCAGCACCACTGCTGTGCTTACGGGATGGCAGACACAGTACTTC	CASTTAVLTGWQTQYF
NA	TRBV4-1	NA	TRBJ1-4	TGCGCCAGCAGCCAGATCTTCTGGAGGAACGAAAAACTGTTTTTT	CASSQIFWRNEKLFF
TRBD2	TRBV28	many	TRBJ2-5	TGTGCCAGCAGGACTAGCGGGAGGGCCGAGACCCAGTACTTC	CASRTSGRAETQYF
TRBD1	TRBV5-5	NA	TRBJ2-7	TGTGCCAGCAACATGGCGGCGAGGACAGGGGGAATCTACGAGCAGTACTTC	CASNMAARTGGIYEQYF
NA	TRBV5-6	NA	TRBJ2-5	TGTGCCAGCAGCCCGCGGACACTGGGGATCCAAGAGACACAGTACTTC	CASSPRTLGIQETQYF
NA	TRBV29-1	NA	TRBJ2-3	TGCAGCGTTGAAAGCAGGGATGTTACATATACGCAGTATTTT	CSVESRDVTYTQYF
NA	TRBV29-1	NA	TRBJ2-1	TGCAGCGGTGAAGAATCAAGGGTTGATGAGCAGTTCTTC	CSGEESRVDEQFF